These 18 T cell receptor beta chains were all obtained from the same sample, sequenced in a study of T cell changes during pregnancy in multiple sclerosis. Data came from immunoSEQ multiplex PCR; TCRdb stores just in-frame clones and leaves some out. The sample contains approximately 88,000 clones, almost 95% of which appear only once. The material was peripheral blood, obtained in the third trimester of pregnancy. These receptors all come from a female donor with multiple sclerosis, enrolled in a pregnancy study.

The chain carries TRBV6-5 and TRBJ2-3; 8 bases fit TRBD2. Trimming cost V 4 bases and J 0 bases; bases outside gene matches: 3. CDR1 MNHEY and CDR2 SVGAGI come from the germline V gene. This CDR3 spans 15 amino acids. The chain's CDR3 is CASSLSGSSTDTQYF. DNA for the CDR3: TGTGCCAGCAGTTTGAGCGGGAGTAGCACAGATACGCAGTATTTT.

The chain uses TRBV4-1 and TRBJ2-5; TRBD2 is a possible D gene (5 bases). V was trimmed by 0 bases and J by 10 bases, leaving 12 bases between them. This CDR3 is 13 amino acids long. Germline loops: CDR1 MGHRA, CDR2 YSYEKL. CDR3 protein: CASSQDNARVQYF. The DNA of the CDR3 is TGCGCCAGCAGCCAAGATAATGCGAGGGTCCAGTACTTC.

A single count supports this clone. The chain joins TRBV7-9 to TRBJ1-2; 8 bases align to TRBD1. V was pared by 7 bases and J by 6 bases, with 13 bases of the junction left unmatched. Germline CDR1 is SEHNR and CDR2 is FQNEAQ (reference sequence). This CDR3 contains 15 residues. The CDR3 loop is CASTRGTGFANGYTF. The DNA for the CDR3 is TGTGCCAGCACCAGGGGGACAGGTTTTGCCAATGGCTACACCTTC.

This chain uses TRBV5-6 with TRBJ2-3, with a tentative D call TRBD1 (6 bases). The germline V and J ends were trimmed by 3 bases and 2 bases, with 13 bases remaining between them. This CDR3 comprises 15 residues. From germline, CDR1 is SGHDT and CDR2 YYEEEE. The CDR3 protein is CASSSDRIVTDTQYF. CDR3 DNA: TGTGCCAGCAGCTCAGACAGGATTGTCACAGATACGCAGTATTTT. Full variable domain (rest looked up from reference TRBV5-6 and TRBJ2-3): DAGVTQSPTHLIKTRGQQVTLRCSPKSGHDTVSWYQQALGQGPQFIFQYYEEEERQRGNFPDRFSGHQFPNYSSELNVNALLLGDSALYLCASSSDRIVTDTQYFGPGTRLTVL.

The chain employs TRBV5-1 and TRBJ2-1; 7 bases match TRBD1. V lost 1 base, J lost 5 bases, and 6 bases stayed unmatched. Germline V gene lookup returns CDR1 SGHRS and CDR2 YFSETQ. The CDR3 covers 15 residues. CDR3 residues: CASSLTGALHNEQFF. CDR3 DNA sequence: TGCGCCAGCAGCTTGACAGGGGCCCTACACAATGAGCAGTTCTTC.

This chain connects TRBV7-9 to TRBJ1-1; perhaps TRBD1 as D (6 bases). The V and J ends lost 5 bases and 3 bases respectively, with 13 bases between them. Germline V gene lookup returns CDR1 SEHNR and CDR2 FQNEAQ (reference sequence). The CDR3 is made up of 14 amino acids. The CDR3 nucleotides read TGTGCCAGCAGCATCGGGGGGCGGGACACTGAAGCTTTCTTT. Amino acids: CASSIGGRDTEAFF.

The chain is built from TRBV4-3 and TRBJ2-3; 7 bases align to TRBD1. The germline V gene encodes CDR1 LGHNA and CDR2 YSLEER. V shed 0 bases, J shed 6 bases, and the junction held 9 bases outside the gene matches. The CDR3 loop spans 16 amino acids. The CDR3 nucleotides are TGCGCCAGCAGCCAAGACCGGACAGGCACAAGGGATACGCAGTATTTT. This sequence encodes CASSQDRTGTRDTQYF.

CDR3 sequence: CAWRRYNEQFF. The CDR3 nucleotides are TGTGCCTGGAGGCGGTACAATGAGCAGTTCTTC. The chain combines TRBV30 with TRBJ2-1; D ambiguous. Germline CDR1 is GTSNPN and CDR2 is SVGIG (reference sequence). This CDR3 has 11 residues. V lost 3 bases, J lost 4 bases, and 4 bases lay in between.

The sample holds one count of this clone. The chain uses TRBV4-1 and TRBJ2-4; 12 positions agree with TRBD2. The V gene's germline CDR1 is MGHRA and CDR2 YSYEKL. This CDR3 contains 18 residues. The J segment lost 0 bases and the V segment lost 0 bases, leaving 3 bases of the junction unmatched. The CDR3 nucleotides are TGCGCCAGCAGCCAAGAAGGGGGACTAGCGGGAGCCAAAAACATTCAGTACTTC. The encoded protein is CASSQEGGLAGAKNIQYF.

This clone has only one observation. The chain links TRBV28 to TRBJ1-3; no clear D gene. Between the trimmed V and J ends, which lost 4 bases and 0 bases, there was a span of 4 bases. Germline loops: CDR1 MDHEN, CDR2 SYDVKM. CDR3 size: 13 residues. The CDR3 sequence is CASSSISGNTIYF. DNA for the CDR3: TGTGCCAGCAGTTCCATCTCTGGAAACACCATATATTTT.

This clone has a single count. The chain is built from TRBV6-5 and TRBJ2-3; the D gene is possibly TRBD2 (6 bases). The germline gives CDR1 MNHEY, CDR2 SVGAGI. Trimming shortened V by 0 bases and J by 0 bases, and 10 bases separated the two germline ends. This CDR3 is built from 16 residues. CDR3 protein: CASSYSGRTSTDTQYF. DNA for the CDR3: TGTGCCAGCAGTTACTCAGGGAGGACCAGCACAGATACGCAGTATTTT.

The gene calls are TRBV2 and TRBJ2-7; TRBD2 matches 11 bases. The CDR3 spans 14 residues. The V gene end was trimmed by 8 bases and the J gene end by 6 bases; junction bases not matched to a gene: 9. The germline V gene has CDR1 SNHLY and CDR2 FYNNEI. The CDR3, as DNA: TGTGCCAGCTCCCGGCTAGCGGGAGGAGGCGAGCAGTACTTC. Translated, it gives CASSRLAGGGEQYF. Full variable domain (remainder filled in from reference TRBV2 and TRBJ2-7): EPEVTQTPSHQVTQMGQEVILRCVPISNHLYFYWYRQILGQKVEFLVSFYNNEISEKSEIFDDQFSVERPDGSNFTLKIRSTKLEDSAMYFCASSRLAGGGEQYFGPGTRLTVT.

The rearrangement joins TRBV18 to TRBJ2-1; tentative D call: TRBD1 (7 bases). The CDR3 length is 14 residues. In germline, CDR1 is KGHSH, CDR2 LQKENI. With 3 bases removed from V and 7 bases from J, the gap between germline ends came to 13 bases. This chain's CDR3 is CASSPGGQMNEQFF. The CDR3, as DNA: TGTGCCAGCTCACCGGGGGGACAGATGAATGAGCAGTTCTTC.

The CDR3 here is CASSPRPTSERETQYF. The CDR3 DNA reads TGTGCCAGCAGCCCCCGACCGACTAGCGAGAGGGAGACCCAGTACTTC. The chain employs TRBV11-2 and TRBJ2-5; 8 positions agree with TRBD2. V dropped 5 bases and J dropped 5; count of bases not matched to a gene: 13. Germline CDR1 SGHAT, CDR2 FQNNGV. This CDR3 contains 16 residues.

The genes are TRBV28 and TRBJ2-3; no definite D call. Germline values: CDR1 MDHEN, CDR2 SYDVKM. CDR3 length: 15 residues. Trimming stripped 6 bases from V and 2 bases from J, with 15 bases between. The CDR3 reads CASRTGGLSTDTQYF. The CDR3 DNA sequence: TGTGCCAGCAGAACGGGTGGATTATCCACAGATACGCAGTATTTT.

The chain carries TRBV29-1 and TRBJ2-2, with a weak D call TRBD2 (6 bases). Trimming took 4 bases from V and 6 from J, leaving 9 bases between them. In germline, CDR1 is SQVTM, CDR2 ANQGSEA. The CDR3 spans 12 residues. The CDR3 nucleotides read TGCAGCGTTGTATGGGGGGCCGGGGAGCTGTTTTTT. It is translated as CSVVWGAGELFF.

V is TRBV29-1 and J is TRBJ1-2; 9 nucleotides line up with TRBD1. The CDR3 runs 16 residues. Germline CDR1 reads SQVTM; CDR2 reads ANQGSEA. V dropped 8 bases and J dropped 4; count of bases not matched to a gene: 17. The CDR3 nucleotides are TGCAGCTTGGCTGTTACCGGGACAGGGTTTATCTATGGCTACACCTTC. It encodes CSLAVTGTGFIYGYTF. The full variable domain, with the rest looked up from reference TRBV29-1 and TRBJ1-2, is SAVISQKPSRDICQRGTSLTIQCQVDSQVTMMFWYRQQPGQSLTLIATANQGSEATYESGFVIDKFPISRPNLTFSTLTVSNMSPEDSSIYLCSLAVTGTGFIYGYTFGSGTRLTVV.

The genes are TRBV7-2 and TRBJ1-1, with a weak D call TRBD1 (5 bases). The CDR3 runs 14 residues. CDR1 is SGHTA, CDR2 FQGNSA, per germline. V lost 0 bases and J lost 11, with 16 bases in between. The CDR3 DNA follows: TGTGCCAGCAGCTTAGCCCCAGGGCCGAGACGGGCTTTCTTT. Protein product: CASSLAPGPRRAFF.